A selection of T cell receptor beta chains follows, all from one sample in a study of T cell changes during pregnancy in multiple sclerosis. The data were produced by immunoSEQ multiplex PCR, yet TCRdb's version contains in-frame clones alone and is incomplete. Among some 97,000 clones, approximately 92% were seen once, and the ten largest hold around 1.2%. Material: peripheral blood, obtained in the second trimester of pregnancy. The receptors come from a female donor with multiple sclerosis, enrolled in a pregnancy study. CDR3s include the opening cysteine and the closing phenylalanine or tryptophan. Fields, in order: V gene, J gene, clone size, D gene, CDR3 DNA, CDR3 protein. A D gene is named only where the DNA matches it firmly. Clone size is stated in some rows and not others, as once, few, many or a class when expanded.

>TRBV28|TRBJ1-4|-|-
TGTGCCAGCAGTTTTCTAGTCTCCTCCCCCGGGGGTGATGAAAAACTGTTTTTT
CASSFLVSSPGGDEKLFF
>TRBV19|TRBJ1-5|-|TRBD1
TGTGCCAGTATCGAGACAGGGGGTTACGATCAGCCCCAGCATTTT
CASIETGGYDQPQHF
>TRBV5-4|TRBJ2-7|-|TRBD2
TGTGCCAGCAGCTTATCAGCGGGAGGGCCAGGAGAGCAGTACTTC
CASSLSAGGPGEQYF
>TRBV5-6|TRBJ2-5|-|TRBD1
TGTGCCAGCATCAGGACAGGGAAGAGGGGCAGGGAGACCCAGTACTTC
CASIRTGKRGRETQYF
>TRBV4-1|TRBJ2-5|-|-
TGCGCCAGCAGCCAGGCGGACTTACAAGAGACCCAGTACTTC
CASSQADLQETQYF
>TRBV11-2|TRBJ2-7|-|TRBD1
TGTGCCAGCAGCTTCACTACAGGGGTTGGGACATACGAGCAGTACTTC
CASSFTTGVGTYEQYF
>TRBV10-3|TRBJ2-7|-|-
TGTGCCACCCTGTCCGGTCCCGAGCAGTACTTC
CATLSGPEQYF
>TRBV27|TRBJ2-5|-|TRBD2
TGTGCCAGCAGTGGCGTCGGGGGGGCTGGGGAGACCCAGTACTTC
CASSGVGGAGETQYF
>TRBV10-3|TRBJ2-7|-|TRBD1
TGTGCCATCAGTGAGACCAGGGGGTACGAGCAGTACTTC
CAISETRGYEQYF
>TRBV28|TRBJ2-7|-|TRBD1
TGTGCCAGCAGTTTGGAAAGGACAGGGACGTTCGGTGAGCAGTACTTC
CASSLERTGTFGEQYF
>TRBV28|TRBJ2-2|-|TRBD2
TGTGCCAGCAAACGGGAAGCGGGAGGCTACACCGGGGAGCTGTTTTTT
CASKREAGGYTGELFF
>TRBV6-5|TRBJ1-1|-|-
TGTGCCACCGGGAATCAGCACACTGAAGCTTTCTTT
CATGNQHTEAFF
>TRBV7-9|TRBJ1-1|-|TRBD1
TGTGCCAGCAGCCCCCCGACAGGGATGAACACTGAAGCTTTCTTT
CASSPPTGMNTEAFF
>TRBV4-2|TRBJ2-3|-|TRBD2
TGTGCCAGCAGCCTTCTCACTAGCGGGGCCCTTGCTAGCACAGATACGCAGTATTTT
CASSLLTSGALASTDTQYF
>TRBV7-9|TRBJ2-7|-|TRBD2
TGTGCCAGCAGCTTAGGGGCCCTAGCGGGAGACAAGGACGAGCAGTACTTC
CASSLGALAGDKDEQYF
>TRBV2|TRBJ2-3|-|TRBD2
TGTGCCAGCAGTGACCTAGCGGGGGGAACAAATACGCAGTATTTT
CASSDLAGGTNTQYF
>TRBV6-6|TRBJ2-7|-|TRBD2
TGTGCCAGCAGTCGACTAGCGGGGTTCTACGAGCAGTACTTC
CASSRLAGFYEQYF
>TRBV7-2|TRBJ1-1|-|-
TGTGCCAGCAGCCTTCACATGAACACTGAAGCTTTCTTT
CASSLHMNTEAFF
>TRBV5-4|TRBJ1-5|-|-
TGTGCCAGCAGCTTGGGGCAGAATCAGCCCCAGCATTTT
CASSLGQNQPQHF
>TRBV6-6|TRBJ1-1|-|-
TGTGCCAGCCTAGGGACTCTTAGCCAGAACACTGAAGCTTTCTTT
CASLGTLSQNTEAFF
>TRBV5-4|TRBJ1-1|few|-
TGTGCCAGCAGCTATGCAGGTTCCATGAACACTGAAGCTTTCTTT
CASSYAGSMNTEAFF
>TRBV7-9|TRBJ2-3|-|TRBD2
TGTGCCAGCAGCTTCGGGACTAGCGGGAGCAGCACAGATACGCAGTATTTT
CASSFGTSGSSTDTQYF
>TRBV6-4|TRBJ2-2|-|TRBD1
TGTGCCAGCAGTGGAACCGGGACAGGGGGCTCCGGGGAGCTGTTTTTT
CASSGTGTGGSGELFF
>TRBV29-1|TRBJ1-1|-|TRBD1
TGCAGCGTTCCGGACAGGGTGGCGACTTTCTTT
CSVPDRVATFF
>TRBV27|TRBJ1-1|-|-
TGTGCCAGCAGCATAGGGGGTAACACTGAAGCTTTCTTT
CASSIGGNTEAFF
>TRBV28|TRBJ1-5|-|-
TGTGCCAGCAGTTCGATACAGGGTTCCAAGAAGCCCCAGCATTTT
CASSSIQGSKKPQHF
>TRBV30|TRBJ2-3|-|-
TGTGCCTGGAGTTCAAGCGGCCTAAGGACAGATACGCAGTATTTT
CAWSSSGLRTDTQYF